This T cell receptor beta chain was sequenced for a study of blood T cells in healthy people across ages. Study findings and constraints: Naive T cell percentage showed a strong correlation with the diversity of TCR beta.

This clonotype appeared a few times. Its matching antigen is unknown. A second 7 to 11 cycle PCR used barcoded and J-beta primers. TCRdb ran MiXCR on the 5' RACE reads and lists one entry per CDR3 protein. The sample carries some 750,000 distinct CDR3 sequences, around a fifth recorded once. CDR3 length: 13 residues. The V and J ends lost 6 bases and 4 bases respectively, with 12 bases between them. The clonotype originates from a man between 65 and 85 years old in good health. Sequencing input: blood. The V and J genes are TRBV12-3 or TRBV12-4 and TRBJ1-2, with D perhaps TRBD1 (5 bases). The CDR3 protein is CASSLGVVYGYTF. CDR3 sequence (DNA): TGTGCCAGCAGCCTGGGGGTTGTCTATGGCTACACCTTC.